Sequencing of this T cell receptor beta chain was carried out in a study of T cell responses to AZD1222 COVID-19 vaccine. Study at large: Second doses that came at about 4 or about 12 weeks were put together.

Generated by immunoSEQ multiplex PCR, the TCRdb table keeps only in-frame clones and is missing some. In the table there are some 140,000 clones, roughly 92% of which are singletons. Study findings and constraints: Spike-specific TCR breadth and depth were elevated following two AZD1222 doses.

For this clone: Its antigen is unknown.

This specimen was peripheral blood, taken on day 0 of AZD1222 vaccination. This sequence was found in an adult in good health.

CDR3 nucleotide sequence: TGTGCCAGCACCACCCGGGGAGGGCGGTATAATTCACCCCTCCACTTT. Translated, it gives CASTTRGGRYNSPLHF. The V call is TRBV2, the J call TRBJ1-6, with D uncertain. Trimming took 7 bases from V and 4 from J, leaving 17 bases between them. The CDR3 is 16 residues long. Germline V CDR1 and CDR2: SNHLY, FYNNEI.